This T cell receptor (beta chain) came from a study of blood T cell repertoires in COVID-19. Overall study context: T cells, B-cell-depleted T cells, or PBMCs supplied cDNA or gDNA.

Cohorts were based on clinical histories the participants reported. Comments on this clone: Additional DNA sequences in this sample encode the identical CDR3.

In germline, CDR1 is SGDLS, CDR2 YYNGEE. Germline trimming cut 0 bases from V and 6 bases from J; bases unmatched to any gene: 4. There are 14 residues in the CDR3. Profiled with immunoSEQ multiplex PCR; TCRdb holds only in-frame clones, not every one. The table has around 250,000 clones, approximately 82% seen once. The chain couples TRBV9 to TRBJ2-7; 9 bases align to TRBD1. The TCR was taken from a man in his forties who had been exposed to COVID-19. Input material: PBMCs or T cells enriched from blood (not recorded which). The CDR3: CASSVEQGAGEQYF. DNA for the CDR3: TGTGCCAGCAGCGTAGAACAGGGGGCCGGCGAGCAGTACTTC.